The rows below give T cell receptor beta chains drawn from one sample of a study of blood T cell repertoires in COVID-19. The data were produced by immunoSEQ multiplex PCR, yet TCRdb's version contains in-frame clones alone and is incomplete. The sample yields under 200,000 clones, about 88% seen once. Specimen: PBMCs or T cells enriched from blood (not recorded which). Every receptor here comes from a woman between 50 and 59 years old who had recovered from COVID-19. Each CDR3 is given with its conserved first and last residue. D genes are given only for firm matches. The size of a clone is reported for some rows only, either as once, few or many, or as a class for expanded clones.

d_call	v_call	clone_size	j_call	cdr3_nt	cdr3_aa
NA	TRBV30	NA	TRBJ1-1	TGTGCCTGGAGCAGAGGGTACACTGAAGCTTTCTTT	CAWSRGYTEAFF
NA	TRBV19	NA	TRBJ2-3	TGTGCCAGTAGGGACAGCCGCACATATACGCAGTATTTT	CASRDSRTYTQYF
TRBD1	TRBV28	NA	TRBJ2-7	TGTGCCAGCAGTGGAAGGACAGGGAGGTCCTACGAGCAGTACTTC	CASSGRTGRSYEQYF
TRBD2	TRBV7-8	few	TRBJ2-1	TGTGCCAGCAGCTCGACTAGCGGCAATGAGCAGTTCTTC	CASSSTSGNEQFF
NA	TRBV5-4	NA	TRBJ1-4	TGTGCCAGCAGCTTGTACCGCGGGTTGCCAGGGGATGAAAAACTGTTTTTT	CASSLYRGLPGDEKLFF
TRBD2	TRBV30	NA	TRBJ2-7	TGTGCCTGGAGTGTCGTGAGATCCCTAGCGGGAGGGGGCGAGCAGTACTTC	CAWSVVRSLAGGGEQYF
NA	TRBV4-1	NA	TRBJ2-3	TGCGCCAGCAGCCCGCGGGGAGGTTTCGGAACAGATACGCAGTATTTT	CASSPRGGFGTDTQYF
NA	TRBV7-3	NA	TRBJ2-1	TGTGCCAGCAGCTTAACGGACAGCTCCTACAATGAGCAGTTCTTC	CASSLTDSSYNEQFF
NA	TRBV12-3/TRBV12-4	NA	TRBJ1-1	TGTGCCAGCACCGCCAGTATGAACACTGAAGCTTTCTTT	CASTASMNTEAFF
NA	TRBV6-2/TRBV6-3	few	TRBJ2-3	TGTGCCAGCAGTTACTCAAGCACCACAGATACGCAGTATTTT	CASSYSSTTDTQYF
TRBD2	TRBV29-1	NA	TRBJ2-7	TGCAGCGTGGGGCCGGGACTAGCTGGGAGCGAGCAGTACTTC	CSVGPGLAGSEQYF
TRBD2	TRBV18	NA	TRBJ2-3	TGTGCCAGCTCTCTAAACGCGGCGCGGGAGAGGTATTTT	CASSLNAARERYF
TRBD1	TRBV30	NA	TRBJ1-2	TGTGCCTGGAGTCTCGTTACAGGGGGAATCCATGGCTACACCTTC	CAWSLVTGGIHGYTF
NA	TRBV28	NA	TRBJ1-3	TGTGCCAGCAGCGACAGCTCTGGAAACACCATATATTTT	CASSDSSGNTIYF
NA	TRBV19	NA	TRBJ1-1	TGTGCCAGTAGTACAAACCTCCGGGGGACTGAAGCTTTCTTT	CASSTNLRGTEAFF
NA	TRBV14	NA	TRBJ2-1	TGTGCCAGCAGCCAAGTCCGCTACAATGAGCAGTTCTTC	CASSQVRYNEQFF
TRBD1	TRBV30	NA	TRBJ2-1	TGTGCCTGGGGACAGGGCGACGGTGAGCAGTTCTTC	CAWGQGDGEQFF
TRBD1	TRBV24-1	NA	TRBJ2-7	TGTGCCACCAGTGATTTTGCAGGGGGCGAGCAGTACTTC	CATSDFAGGEQYF
NA	TRBV4-2	NA	TRBJ2-4	TGTGCCAGCAGCCAAGGGCAGGGGCCAGTGGGAAACATTCAGTACTTC	CASSQGQGPVGNIQYF
NA	TRBV3-1/TRBV3-2	once	TRBJ1-4	TGTGCCAGCAGGTCCAGGAATGAAAAACTGTTTTTT	CASRSRNEKLFF
TRBD1	TRBV10-3	NA	TRBJ2-3	TGTGCCATCAGTGTAGGGGACAGGGAAACAGATACGCAGTATTTT	CAISVGDRETDTQYF
NA	TRBV21-1	NA	TRBJ2-1	TGTGCCAGCAGGCGGACTAGCGGGAAAACATACAATGAGCAGTTCTTC	CASRRTSGKTYNEQFF
NA	TRBV5-6	NA	TRBJ2-1	TGTGCCAGCAGCTTGGGATCATTGAGCTCCTACAATGAGCAGTTCTTC	CASSLGSLSSYNEQFF
NA	TRBV6-5	NA	TRBJ1-2	TGTGCCAGCAGTTACTCGCCAGGGTCGCTCCGTTCGAGCTACACCTTC	CASSYSPGSLRSSYTF
TRBD2	TRBV7-2	NA	TRBJ2-7	TGTGCCAGCAGCTTGAGGACTAGCGGGAGATTCGACGAGCAGTACTTC	CASSLRTSGRFDEQYF
TRBD1	TRBV28	NA	TRBJ1-5	TGTGCCAGCAGTTTCGCAGGGGGAGGCGGTCAGCCCCAGCATTTT	CASSFAGGGGQPQHF
TRBD2	TRBV7-9	NA	TRBJ2-1	TGTGCCAGCAGCTCTGGGACTAGCGGGAGTCATGAGCAGTTCTTC	CASSSGTSGSHEQFF
NA	TRBV28	NA	TRBJ1-5	TGTGCCAGCAGGTTGCGACCCCGGGACACTCAGCCCCAGCATTTT	CASRLRPRDTQPQHF
NA	TRBV21-1	NA	TRBJ2-5	TGTGCCAGCATCTCTCAGGGGGCGTTTTATGGGACCCAGTACTTC	CASISQGAFYGTQYF
TRBD2	TRBV28	once	TRBJ2-5	TGTGCCAGCAGTAGTCCGGCGGGAGGGCGAGAGACCCAGTACTTC	CASSSPAGGRETQYF
NA	TRBV30	NA	TRBJ1-1	TGTGCCTGGAGTGACGGGATGAACACTGAAGCTTTCTTT	CAWSDGMNTEAFF
TRBD1	TRBV28	NA	TRBJ1-4	TGTGCCAGCATCTCAGGGGGCGCGGATGAAAAACTGTTTTTT	CASISGGADEKLFF
TRBD2	TRBV29-1	NA	TRBJ2-1	TGCAGCGTTGAAACCGGGACTAGCGGGAGTAATGAGCAGTTCTTC	CSVETGTSGSNEQFF
NA	TRBV19	NA	TRBJ2-7	TGTGCCAGTAGTACGGAGGGGAGGAACGAGCAGTACTTC	CASSTEGRNEQYF
NA	TRBV7-2	NA	TRBJ2-3	TGTGCCAGCAGCTTAGCGAGGGTCGATACGCAGTATTTT	CASSLARVDTQYF
TRBD1	TRBV30	NA	TRBJ1-5	TGTGCCTGGAGTGTATCTCAGGGGGGCAATCAGCCCCAGCATTTT	CAWSVSQGGNQPQHF
NA	TRBV30	NA	TRBJ1-1	TGTGCCTGGAGTGTGTCAACAGGGATGAACACTGAAGCTTTCTTT	CAWSVSTGMNTEAFF
TRBD2	TRBV7-9	NA	TRBJ2-7	TGTGCCAGCATCAATAAACAGGGGACTAGCGGGGTCAACGAGCAGTACTTC	CASINKQGTSGVNEQYF
TRBD2	TRBV27	NA	TRBJ2-1	TGTGCCAGCAGCGGCTCCCGACTAGCGGGGTTCTCCTACAATGAGCAGTTCTTC	CASSGSRLAGFSYNEQFF
NA	TRBV29-1	NA	TRBJ1-2	TGCAGCGTTGCGTCGCAGGACTATGGCTACACCTTC	CSVASQDYGYTF